Listed below are T cell receptor beta chains from one sample, sequenced in a study of blood T cell repertoires in COVID-19. Some clones are missing from TCRdb's copy, which holds only in-frame ones; the method was immunoSEQ multiplex PCR. This sample yields about 140,000 clones, of which just over 85% are seen a single time; roughly 8% belongs to the top ten. Sequencing used peripheral blood. All receptors derive from a woman aged 55-69 years with acute or convalescent COVID-19. Each CDR3 is given with its conserved first and last residue. A D gene is named only where the DNA matches it firmly. Expanded clones are given a class, and other clones once, few, many or no size at all.

>few|TRBD1|TRBV28|TRBJ2-7
CASTQGGQGTREQYF
TGTGCCAGCACCCAAGGGGGACAGGGGACGCGGGAGCAGTACTTC
>NA|NA|TRBV5-1|TRBJ1-1
CASSLAAGAEAFF
TGCGCCAGCAGCTTGGCGGCAGGGGCTGAAGCTTTCTTT
>NA|NA|TRBV19|TRBJ2-1
CASSSREYNEQFF
TGTGCCAGTAGTAGCCGGGAATACAATGAGCAGTTCTTC
>few|NA|TRBV6-1|TRBJ2-7
CASSEVPRVQQYF
TGTGCCAGCAGTGAAGTGCCCAGGGTGCAGCAGTACTTC
>NA|NA|TRBV20-1|TRBJ1-5
CSASRAGTSNQPQHF
TGCAGTGCTAGTCGAGCGGGGACTAGCAATCAGCCCCAGCATTTT
>once|NA|TRBV7-9|TRBJ2-1
CASSTRGSYNEQFF
TGTGCCAGCAGCACCAGGGGCAGTTACAATGAGCAGTTCTTC
>NA|TRBD1|TRBV6-5|TRBJ1-1
CASSYEGQGMNTEAFF
TGTGCCAGCAGTTACGAAGGACAGGGAATGAACACTGAAGCTTTCTTT
>once|NA|TRBV14|TRBJ1-6
CASRPRDQHSPLHF
TGTGCCAGCAGGCCCAGGGATCAGCATTCACCCCTCCACTTT
>NA|TRBD1|TRBV5-8|TRBJ1-5
CASSLQGNQPQHF
TGTGCCAGCAGCTTACAGGGGAATCAGCCCCAGCATTTT
>few|NA|TRBV5-5|TRBJ2-6
CASSFLPSGANVLTF
TGTGCCAGCAGCTTTCTCCCCTCTGGGGCCAACGTCCTGACTTTC
>NA|TRBD2|TRBV9|TRBJ2-3
CASSVSSGSGDTQYF
TGTGCCAGCAGCGTTTCTAGCGGGAGCGGGGATACGCAGTATTTT
>NA|NA|TRBV27|TRBJ1-4
CASSLLAGGTSELFF
TGTGCCAGCAGTTTATTGGCGGGGGGAACGTCAGAACTGTTTTTT
>once|NA|TRBV30|TRBJ1-5
CAWSTGVNQPQHF
TGTGCCTGGAGTACCGGGGTCAATCAGCCCCAGCATTTT
>NA|NA|TRBV6-5|TRBJ1-1
CASSLGGTMNTEAFF
TGTGCCAGCAGTCTGGGCGGGACCATGAACACTGAAGCTTTCTTT
>NA|TRBD2|TRBV6-6|TRBJ2-5
CASSPATYGGDQETQYF
TGTGCCAGCAGTCCCGCGACATACGGGGGGGACCAAGAGACCCAGTACTTC
>NA|NA|TRBV7-9|TRBJ1-4
CASSLGAVGVWSEKLFF
TGTGCCAGCAGCTTAGGCGCCGTAGGGGTCTGGTCTGAAAAACTGTTTTTT
>NA|TRBD1|TRBV9|TRBJ1-2
CASSVATGQGAFNYGYTF
TGTGCCAGCAGCGTAGCTACAGGTCAGGGGGCTTTTAACTATGGCTACACCTTC
>NA|NA|TRBV27|TRBJ2-7
CASSYSSSYEQYF
TGTGCCAGCAGTTACAGTTCTTCCTACGAGCAGTACTTC
>NA|NA|TRBV6-2/TRBV6-3|TRBJ1-5
CASSYEVGSNQPQHF
TGTGCCAGCAGTTACGAGGTCGGTAGCAATCAGCCCCAGCATTTT
>once|NA|TRBV19|TRBJ2-3
CASSMFSGLSSTDTQYF
TGTGCCAGTAGTATGTTTTCAGGGCTTTCTAGCACAGATACGCAGTATTTT
>once|TRBD1|TRBV5-1|TRBJ2-5
CASSNGPGQRETQYF
TGCGCCAGCAGCAATGGCCCGGGACAGCGGGAGACCCAGTACTTC
>NA|NA|TRBV5-1|TRBJ2-7
CASSSGTPASEQYF
TGCGCCAGCAGCTCTGGGACTCCCGCAAGCGAGCAGTACTTC
>NA|NA|TRBV29-1|TRBJ1-4
CSVHGRDSNEKLFF
TGCAGCGTTCATGGGAGGGACTCGAATGAAAAACTGTTTTTT
>NA|TRBD1|TRBV30|TRBJ2-5
CASVGQAIRGTQYF
TGTGCCTCGGTGGGACAGGCCATTCGGGGGACCCAGTACTTC
>NA|TRBD1|TRBV18|TRBJ1-1
CASSPPTGVDTEAFF
TGTGCCAGCTCACCACCCACAGGGGTGGACACTGAAGCTTTCTTT
>NA|TRBD1|TRBV6-5|TRBJ1-1
CASGTGGTEAFF
TGTGCCAGCGGGACAGGGGGGACTGAAGCTTTCTTT
>NA|NA|TRBV9|TRBJ2-2
CASNAGLLPEDTGELFF
TGTGCCAGCAATGCGGGACTCCTACCGGAGGACACCGGGGAGCTGTTTTTT
>NA|NA|TRBV30|TRBJ1-1
CAWMRNTEAFF
TGTGCCTGGATGAGGAACACTGAAGCTTTCTTT
>NA|TRBD1|TRBV24-1|TRBJ2-2
CATSDLSQGRLFF
TGTGCCACCAGTGATTTGTCACAGGGGAGGCTGTTTTTT
>NA|TRBD2|TRBV7-9|TRBJ2-5
CASSPTGTSPYF
TGTGCCAGCAGCCCCACCGGGACTAGCCCTTACTTC
>NA|NA|TRBV5-1|TRBJ1-1
CASSVTVGKVNTEAFF
TGCGCCAGCAGCGTGACAGTGGGGAAGGTGAACACTGAAGCTTTCTTT
>NA|TRBD2|TRBV28|TRBJ2-7
CASSAWTSGGAGEQYF
TGTGCCAGCAGTGCCTGGACTAGCGGGGGGGCTGGCGAGCAGTACTTC
>few|NA|TRBV11-3|TRBJ2-1
CASSLVGDEQFF
TGTGCCAGCAGCTTAGTCGGGGATGAGCAGTTCTTC
>NA|TRBD2|TRBV5-1|TRBJ2-3
CASSWRPAGETDTQYF
TGCGCCAGCAGCTGGCGGCCAGCGGGGGAAACAGATACGCAGTATTTT
>NA|NA|TRBV6-5|TRBJ1-1
CASSYRAGNTEAFF
TGTGCCAGCAGTTACCGCGCAGGGAACACTGAAGCTTTCTTT
>NA|TRBD2|TRBV28|TRBJ2-3
CASSLASGRTDTQYF
TGTGCCAGCAGTTTGGCTAGCGGTCGCACAGATACGCAGTATTTT
>NA|NA|TRBV11-2|TRBJ2-1
CASRQQGRNEQFF
TGTGCCAGCAGACAACAGGGCCGCAATGAGCAGTTCTTC
>NA|NA|TRBV9|TRBJ1-6
CASSEAGRVNSPLHF
TGTGCCAGCAGCGAGGCCGGCAGGGTAAATTCACCCCTCCACTTT
>NA|TRBD1|TRBV6-4|TRBJ1-6
CASSDSGTGNSPLHF
TGTGCCAGCAGTGACTCAGGGACAGGGAATTCACCCCTCCACTTT
>NA|TRBD2|TRBV11-3|TRBJ2-1
CASSLGLAGGLNEQFF
TGTGCCAGCAGCTTGGGACTAGCGGGGGGCCTCAATGAGCAGTTCTTC
>few|TRBD2|TRBV24-1|TRBJ2-5
CATSDLPQRGRQETQYF
TGTGCCACCAGTGACCTCCCACAGCGGGGCCGCCAAGAGACCCAGTACTTC